The 26 T cell receptor beta chains below come from one sample, sequenced in a study of cytomegalovirus exposure and HLA in healthy donors (TCRdb year 2017). The library was built by means of the immunoSEQ multiplex PCR assay. Not all clones reach the TCRdb copy of this immuneACCESS table, which keeps in-frame sequences only. Checked studies attribute under half of the gap to unresolved V genes and leave the rest unexplained. For this sample there are around 130,000 clones; 85% to 90% appear just once. The top ten constitute approximately 1.5% of the sample. The source material was PBMCs. The receptors shown here come from a man aged 25-45 years in good health and CMV-seronegative.

This clone was seen just once. The rearrangement uses TRBV2 and TRBJ2-7, with D perhaps TRBD1 (6 bases). V was cut by 6 bases and J by 0 bases, with 15 bases left in between. This CDR3 region has 15 residues. From germline, CDR1 is SNHLY and CDR2 FYNNEI. The CDR3 DNA reads TGTGCCAGCAGCCCAGACAGGATCCGCTCCTACGAGCAGTACTTC. Its protein product is CASSPDRIRSYEQYF.

The chain links TRBV7-6 to TRBJ2-6, with a possible D match to TRBD1 (5 bases). The CDR3 is 17 residues long. V gave up 0 bases and J gave up 0 bases, with 9 bases separating them. CDR1 is SGHVS, CDR2 FNYEAQ, per germline. CDR3 protein: CASSLADILSGANVLTF. Written as DNA, the CDR3 is TGTGCCAGCAGCTTAGCGGACATACTCTCTGGGGCCAACGTCCTGACTTTC.

This chain uses TRBV19 with TRBJ1-5; D perhaps matches TRBD1 (5 bases). Germline-derived CDR1 and CDR2 are LNHDA and SQIVND (reference sequence). The CDR3 covers 14 residues. V was pared by 4 bases and J by 7 bases, with 14 bases between. The CDR3 DNA sequence: TGTGCCAGTAGTAGGTGGGGCCTCGAGCAGCCCCAGCATTTT. Protein product: CASSRWGLEQPQHF.

The chain is built from TRBV2 and TRBJ1-3; 10 bases fit TRBD1. Trimming at V came to 9 bases and at J to 0 bases, leaving 14 bases not matched to a gene. The CDR3 sequence is 18 residues long. Germline V gives CDR1 SNHLY, CDR2 FYNNEI. For the CDR3, the DNA is TGTGCCAGTTCCGCGGGACAGGGGAATTCCTTCTCTGGAAACACCATATATTTT. Residues: CASSAGQGNSFSGNTIYF.

CDR3 DNA: TGTGCCAGCAGTGAATATGGGGCAGGGGGAGCCGAGCAGTACTTC. Its protein is CASSEYGAGGAEQYF. This chain joins TRBV25-1 and TRBJ2-7; TRBD1 matches 7 bases. With V trimmed by 0 bases and J by 6 bases, 8 bases remained unmatched. Germline V gives CDR1 MGHDK, CDR2 SYGVNS. The CDR3 has 15 amino acids.

This clone was observed once. The gene calls are TRBV6-4 and TRBJ2-3, with 8 bases fitting TRBD2. Germline CDR1 and CDR2: MRHNA and SNTAGT. With V trimmed by 3 bases and J by 2 bases, 4 bases remained unmatched. The CDR3 length is 15 residues. The CDR3 DNA reads as TGTGCCAGCAGTGATACGGGAGGGTTCACAGATACGCAGTATTTT. Protein sequence: CASSDTGGFTDTQYF.

The chain has TRBV30 and TRBJ2-5, with a weak D call TRBD2 (6 bases). Germline assignment: CDR1 GTSNPN and CDR2 SVGIG (reference sequence). Trimming pared 0 bases from V and 4 bases from J, leaving 15 bases between. This CDR3 region has 15 residues. The chain's CDR3 is CAWSVEGRKGETQYF. The CDR3 coding sequence is TGTGCCTGGAGTGTGGAGGGCAGGAAGGGAGAGACCCAGTACTTC.

The J gene is TRBJ2-1, the V gene TRBV6-1; 12 nucleotides line up with TRBD1. CDR1 and CDR2 from the germline V gene are MNHNS and SASEGT. After removal of 4 bases from V and 8 bases from J, the junction contained 6 bases not matched to a gene. The CDR3 covers 15 residues. CDR3 in amino acids: CASSGPGQGADEQFF. The CDR3 DNA is TGTGCCAGCAGTGGACCGGGACAGGGGGCTGATGAGCAGTTCTTC.

The chain links TRBV18 to TRBJ2-1; a weak D match, TRBD2 (6 bases). Germline CDR1 KGHSH, CDR2 LQKENI. This CDR3 spans 19 amino acids. Trimming left V 0 bases short and J 4 bases short, with 22 bases between. DNA for the CDR3: TGTGCCAGCTCACCACCGTCGTACCTGGTCGCTAGCGCGTACAATGAGCAGTTCTTC. It yields the protein CASSPPSYLVASAYNEQFF. Full variable domain (outside the CDR3, taken from reference TRBV18 and TRBJ2-1): NAGVMQNPRHLVRRRGQEARLRCSPMKGHSHVYWYRQLPEEGLKFMVYLQKENIIDESGMPKERFSAEFPKEGPSILRIQQVVRGDSAAYFCASSPPSYLVASAYNEQFFGPGTRLTVL.

V usage is TRBV25-1 and J usage is TRBJ2-2; 8 positions match TRBD1. J lost 5 bases, V lost 3 bases, and 8 bases had no gene match. The CDR3 consists of 16 residues. Germline loops: CDR1 MGHDK, CDR2 SYGVNS. CDR3: CASSEPRQGRTGELFF. CDR3 coding DNA: TGTGCCAGCAGTGAGCCCCGACAGGGGCGTACCGGGGAGCTGTTTTTT.

J is TRBJ2-7 and V is TRBV5-1; 9 nucleotides match TRBD1. CDR1 is SGHRS and CDR2 is YFSETQ in the germline V gene. The ends lost 9 bases at V and 3 bases at J; junction bases unmatched: 10. The CDR3 length is 14 residues. The CDR3 protein is CATTPGTGSYEQYF. CDR3 DNA: TGCGCCACCACCCCTGGGACAGGGAGCTACGAGCAGTACTTC.

This chain uses TRBV7-2 with TRBJ1-5; no reliable D call. The germline V gene encodes CDR1 SGHTA and CDR2 FQGNSA. The CDR3 sequence is 15 residues long. The V gene lost 5 bases and the J gene lost 4 bases, with 15 bases spanning the gap. The CDR3 is CASSPDGGSNQPQHF. The CDR3 nucleotides read TGTGCCAGCAGCCCCGACGGCGGTTCAAATCAGCCCCAGCATTTT.

This clone was seen repeatedly, ten times or more. Other nucleotide sequences from this sample produce the same CDR3. The chain combines TRBV6-1 with TRBJ1-1; TRBD1 is a possible D gene (5 bases). V dropped 3 bases and J dropped 1 base, with 6 bases sitting between them. There are 13 residues in the CDR3. CDR1 is MNHNS and CDR2 is SASEGT in the germline V gene. CDR3 sequence (DNA): TGTGCCAGCAGTGACAGGGAGAACACTGAAGCTTTCTTT. Translated: CASSDRENTEAFF.

The gene calls are TRBV19 and TRBJ1-2; D possibly corresponds to TRBD1 (5 bases). Per germline, CDR1 LNHDA and CDR2 SQIVND (reference sequence). The CDR3 is made up of 13 amino acids. The V gene lost 5 bases and the J gene lost 4 bases, with 11 bases spanning the gap. The CDR3 spells CASSEGAGYGYTF. The CDR3 DNA sequence: TGTGCCAGTAGTGAAGGGGCAGGCTATGGCTACACCTTC.

This clone was detected a few times. The chain combines TRBV4-2 with TRBJ2-7; possible D gene TRBD2, 6 bases. This CDR3 contains 13 residues. V lost 4 bases, J lost 5 bases, and 12 bases lay in between. In germline, CDR1 is LGHNA, CDR2 YNFKEQ. The CDR3 region is CASSRGVGDEQYF. The CDR3 DNA reads as TGTGCCAGCAGCCGGGGGGTCGGGGACGAGCAGTACTTC.

This chain joins TRBV7-9 and TRBJ2-7; D might be TRBD2 (6 bases). V lost 7 bases and J lost 1, with 8 bases in between. This CDR3 spans 12 amino acids. CDR1 and CDR2 from the germline V gene are SEHNR and FQNEAQ (reference sequence). The CDR3 sequence is CASTAGSYEQYF. CDR3 bases: TGTGCCAGCACCGCGGGGTCCTACGAGCAGTACTTC.

The rearrangement joins TRBV10-1 to TRBJ2-1; 8 bases are shared with TRBD2. The CDR3 contains 17 residues. CDR1 and CDR2 from the germline V gene are WNHNN and SYGVQD (reference sequence). V shed 6 bases, J shed 9 bases, and the junction held 19 bases outside the gene matches. The CDR3: CASSTITGGTRDVEQFF. In nucleotides, the CDR3 is TGCGCCAGCAGCACCATCACCGGTGGGACTAGAGATGTTGAGCAGTTCTTC.

The V call is TRBV5-5, the J call TRBJ1-2; a possible D gene is TRBD1 (5 bases). The CDR3 runs 15 residues. V shed 2 bases and J shed 6 bases, with 17 bases lying between them. The germline CDR1 and CDR2 sequences are SGHKS and YYEKEE (reference sequence). The CDR3 region has the DNA TGTGCCAGCAGCTTTCTAGGGGCTCAAGCCCATGGCTACACCTTC. Translation gives CASSFLGAQAHGYTF.

This chain connects TRBV6-5 to TRBJ2-5; perhaps TRBD2 as D (7 bases). CDR3 length equals 15 residues. The germline V gene encodes CDR1 MNHEY and CDR2 SVGAGI. V lost 7 bases to trimming and J lost 2 bases, with 17 bases between them. CDR3 coding DNA: TGTGCCAGCACCTTAGGGGGGGGACTGCAAGAGACCCAGTACTTC. It yields the protein CASTLGGGLQETQYF.

This chain uses TRBV15 with TRBJ1-5, with D unresolved. Germline V CDR1 and CDR2: LNHNV, YYDKDF (reference sequence). The CDR3 spans 13 residues. With 2 bases removed from V and 9 bases from J, the gap between germline ends came to 11 bases. In DNA form, the CDR3 reads TGTGCCACCAGCAGACAGGCCGGGAGGCCCCAGCATTTT. Translating it yields CATSRQAGRPQHF.

The chain is built from TRBV4-1 and TRBJ2-7; 7 nucleotides match TRBD2. CDR1 and CDR2 (germline): MGHRA, YSYEKL. CDR3 length equals 15 residues. The ends lost 1 base at V and 2 bases at J; junction bases unmatched: 5. The chain's CDR3 is CASSQALAATYEQYF. In nucleotides, the CDR3 is TGCGCCAGCAGCCAAGCGCTAGCGGCAACCTACGAGCAGTACTTC.

V is TRBV18 and J is TRBJ2-1; 9 nucleotides align to TRBD2. This CDR3 has 14 residues. The V and J ends lost 3 bases and 8 bases, in that order; junction bases with no gene match: 5. Germline V gene lookup returns CDR1 KGHSH and CDR2 LQKENI. The CDR3 loop reads CASSPGTSLYEQFF. The CDR3 coding sequence is TGTGCCAGCTCACCTGGGACTAGCCTTTATGAGCAGTTCTTC.

The chain combines TRBV7-2 with TRBJ2-2, with 8 bases aligning to TRBD1. V was pared by 8 bases and J by 0 bases, with 5 bases of the junction left unmatched. The CDR3 runs to 15 residues. Per the germline V gene, CDR1 is SGHTA and CDR2 is FQGNSA. CDR3 residues: CASGDRGTNTGELFF. The CDR3 DNA follows: TGTGCCAGCGGCGACAGGGGCACGAACACCGGGGAGCTGTTTTTT.

This rearrangement joins TRBV2 to TRBJ1-5; unclear D gene. The germline V and J ends were trimmed by 6 bases and 7 bases, with 13 bases remaining between them. Germline lookup yields CDR1 SNHLY and CDR2 FYNNEI. The CDR3 has 13 amino acids. The CDR3 protein is CASRAGRQQPQHF. In DNA form, the CDR3 reads TGTGCCAGCAGAGCGGGGAGACAACAGCCCCAGCATTTT. The whole variable domain, remainder taken from reference TRBV2 and TRBJ1-5, is EPEVTQTPSHQVTQMGQEVILRCVPISNHLYFYWYRQILGQKVEFLVSFYNNEISEKSEIFDDQFSVERPDGSNFTLKIRSTKLEDSAMYFCASRAGRQQPQHFGDGTRLSIL.

V gene TRBV2 combines with J gene TRBJ1-5; possible D gene TRBD1, 5 bases. Germline CDR1 is SNHLY and CDR2 is FYNNEI. The CDR3 contains 16 residues. V lost 0 bases and J lost 3, with 12 bases in between. The CDR3 region is CASSEAPQGFNQPQHF. The CDR3 nucleotides read TGTGCCAGCAGTGAAGCACCCCAGGGCTTCAATCAGCCCCAGCATTTT.

The V and J genes are TRBV7-3 and TRBJ1-2; TRBD1 is a possible D gene (5 bases). Germline values: CDR1 SGHTA, CDR2 FQGTGA. The CDR3 is made up of 13 amino acids. The ends were cut back, 5 bases at V and 4 bases at J, with 11 bases in the middle. CDR3 protein: CASSRDSAYGYTF. CDR3 bases: TGTGCCAGCAGCCGAGACAGTGCCTATGGCTACACCTTC. Complete variable domain (other parts from reference TRBV7-3 and TRBJ1-2): GAGVSQTPSNKVTEKGKYVELRCDPISGHTALYWYRQSLGQGPEFLIYFQGTGAADDSGLPNDRFFAVRPEGSVSTLKIQRTERGDSAVYLCASSRDSAYGYTFGSGTRLTVV.